These T cell receptor beta chains were read from a single sample in a study of cytomegalovirus exposure and HLA in healthy donors. Libraries were prepared by immunoSEQ multiplex PCR; TCRdb keeps only in-frame clonotypes and omits some of them. The table records more than 130,000 clones, about 76% of them present only once. Sequencing was done on a sample of PBMCs. These TCRs come from a man younger than 30 in good health and CMV-seronegative. Each CDR3 is given with its conserved first and last residue. The D gene is left open where the match is weak. Size is omitted from some rows. Given values are once, few, many or a class for expanded clones.

D gene | J gene | V gene | clone size | CDR3 DNA | CDR3 protein
. | TRBJ1-1 | TRBV29-1 | . | TGCAGCGTTGAAGGGTCAGAAGTCCCAGGCTTGACTGAAGCTTTCTTT | CSVEGSEVPGLTEAFF
TRBD1 | TRBJ1-1 | TRBV30 | . | TGTGCCTGGAGTGTACGGTTGTGGGACAGAACTGAAGCTTTCTTT | CAWSVRLWDRTEAFF
. | TRBJ2-7 | TRBV4-1 | . | TGCGCCAGCAGCCAAGCGCTAGCCCCACCATCCTACGAGCAGTACTTC | CASSQALAPPSYEQYF
. | TRBJ1-1 | TRBV6-5 | . | TGTGCCAGCAGTTACTCCAGGGTCTCTGAAGCTTTCTTT | CASSYSRVSEAFF
TRBD1 | TRBJ1-5 | TRBV5-1 | . | TGCGCCAGCAGCCTTTATAGGGGGCGGAATCAGCCCCAGCATTTT | CASSLYRGRNQPQHF
. | TRBJ2-7 | TRBV29-1 | . | TGCTCTTATACAGGGATCAACGAGCAGTACTTC | CSYTGINEQYF
. | TRBJ2-7 | TRBV27 | once | TGTGCCAGCAGTCCCACAGGGCTCGAGCAGTACTTC | CASSPTGLEQYF
. | TRBJ2-1 | TRBV6-1 | . | TGTGCCAGCAGTACGGTGCTTTACAATGAGCAGTTCTTC | CASSTVLYNEQFF
TRBD1 | TRBJ1-5 | TRBV28 | . | TGTGCCAGCAGTTTGGGGACAGGGAACAATCAGCCCCAGCATTTT | CASSLGTGNNQPQHF
. | TRBJ2-2 | TRBV9 | few | TGTGCCAGCAGCCAAACACAGGTCGTTACCGGGGAGCTGTTTTTT | CASSQTQVVTGELFF
TRBD2 | TRBJ2-7 | TRBV13 | . | TGTGCCAGCAGCTTAGGCTCCAGCGGGAGGCTCCTCGAGCAGTACTTC | CASSLGSSGRLLEQYF
. | TRBJ2-6 | TRBV5-8 | . | TGTGCCAGCAGCCTTGGGGCGGTCGGGGCCAACGTCCTGACTTTC | CASSLGAVGANVLTF
. | TRBJ2-2 | TRBV5-1 | . | TGCGCCAGCACGGCGGGGGCGGGCACCGGGGAGCTGTTTTTT | CASTAGAGTGELFF
TRBD2 | TRBJ2-5 | TRBV4-2 | . | TGTGCCAGCAGCCAAGGAGCTAGCGGGCGAAACGTTCAAGAGACCCAGTACTTC | CASSQGASGRNVQETQYF
TRBD1 | TRBJ2-5 | TRBV10-3 | few | TGTGCCATCAGTGAAACCGGGACAGGGATACAGACCCAGTACTTC | CAISETGTGIQTQYF
TRBD1 | TRBJ2-7 | TRBV7-3 | . | TGTGCCAGCAGCTCCGGAATTGGACAGGGGGCACCTGCCTACGAGCAGTACTTC | CASSSGIGQGAPAYEQYF
. | TRBJ1-3 | TRBV21-1 | . | TGTGCCAGCAGCAAAGGTCAGAGGGACAAGCAGTATTTCTCTGGAAACACCATATATTTT | CASSKGQRDKQYFSGNTIYF
TRBD1 | TRBJ1-2 | TRBV18 | . | TGTGCCAGCTCACCACAAAGGGACAGGGTCTATGGCTACACCTTC | CASSPQRDRVYGYTF
TRBD1 | TRBJ1-3 | TRBV28 | . | TGTGCCAGCAGTACGCGAATGACAGGGGGCCGAAACACCATGTATTTT | CASSTRMTGGRNTMYF
TRBD1 | TRBJ1-1 | TRBV13 | . | TGTGCCAGCAGCACCTCCGGGACAGGGAACACTGAAGCTTTCTTT | CASSTSGTGNTEAFF
. | TRBJ2-2 | TRBV5-1 | . | TGCGCCAGCAGCTTGGTTTTAGCTTCCACCGGGGAGCTGTTTTTT | CASSLVLASTGELFF
. | TRBJ1-4 | TRBV11-2 | . | TGTGCCAGCAGCTCCCCGGGACGGGGAGGGAATGAAAAACTGTTTTTT | CASSSPGRGGNEKLFF
TRBD2 | TRBJ2-1 | TRBV11-2 | . | TGTGCCAGCAGCTTAGAGCGGGGGGGGTTGAGTGAGCAGTTCTTC | CASSLERGGLSEQFF
TRBD2 | TRBJ2-1 | TRBV10-3 | once | TGTGCCATCAGTCAGCGGGGCGATGAGCAGTTCTTC | CAISQRGDEQFF
TRBD2 | TRBJ2-7 | TRBV7-2 | . | TGTGCCAGCAGCTTTAGCGGGCCCGCCTACGAGCAGTACTTC | CASSFSGPAYEQYF
. | TRBJ1-1 | TRBV6-5 | . | TGTGCCAGCAGTTACTCGAGGCTCTCCCACACTGAAGCTTTCTTT | CASSYSRLSHTEAFF
TRBD2 | TRBJ2-7 | TRBV30 | . | TGTGCCTGGGCACTAGCGGGAGGCTTCTACGAGCAGTACTTC | CAWALAGGFYEQYF
. | TRBJ1-1 | TRBV4-2 | . | TGTGCCAGCAGCCAAGATCGAGGAAACACTGAAGCTTTCTTT | CASSQDRGNTEAFF
. | TRBJ2-5 | TRBV29-1 | . | TGCAGCGTCACAGACCGTCGGACTCCTACTAGGACCCAGTACTTC | CSVTDRRTPTRTQYF
TRBD1 | TRBJ1-2 | TRBV6-1 | . | TGTGCCAGCAGGAGGACAGGGGATTATTATGGCTACACCTTC | CASRRTGDYYGYTF
. | TRBJ1-1 | TRBV5-1 | . | TGCGCCAGCAGCCGCCGGACAGAAATGAACACTGAAGCTTTCTTT | CASSRRTEMNTEAFF
. | TRBJ2-1 | TRBV5-1 | . | TGCGCCAGCAGCTTGTTGGGCGGGAACGAGCAGTTCTTC | CASSLLGGNEQFF
. | TRBJ2-1 | TRBV19 | . | TGTGCCAGTAGTATAGGCGGCTACAATGAGCAGTTCTTC | CASSIGGYNEQFF
TRBD1 | TRBJ2-3 | TRBV7-9 | . | TGTGCCAGCAGCTCCTTAGGACAGGGAGGCACAGATACGCAGTATTTT | CASSSLGQGGTDTQYF
. | TRBJ2-3 | TRBV5-1 | . | TGCGCCAGCAGCTTGGGAGGGGGGGCTAGCACAGATACGCAGTATTTT | CASSLGGGASTDTQYF
TRBD1 | TRBJ2-1 | TRBV27 | . | TGTGCCAGCAGTCCACCCCGGGACAGGGTAAACAATGAGCAGTTCTTC | CASSPPRDRVNNEQFF
. | TRBJ2-2 | TRBV6-5 | . | TGTGCCAGCACTCCTTTTGGAGGGAACACCGGGGAGCTGTTTTTT | CASTPFGGNTGELFF
TRBD1 | TRBJ1-1 | TRBV15 | . | TGTGCCACCAGCAGAGATAACCCCATCACAGGGGGAACTGAAGCTTTCTTT | CATSRDNPITGGTEAFF
TRBD2 | TRBJ2-1 | TRBV7-3 | . | TGTGCCAGCAGCTCCGGACTAGCGGGAGTTTCCTACAATGAGCAGTTCTTC | CASSSGLAGVSYNEQFF
. | TRBJ1-2 | TRBV29-1 | . | TGCAGCGACGACAGAGACTATGGCTACACCTTC | CSDDRDYGYTF
. | TRBJ1-3 | TRBV5-1 | . | TGCGCCAGCAGCTTGGCTGGCAGGGCTTATGGAAACACCATATATTTT | CASSLAGRAYGNTIYF
TRBD2 | TRBJ2-2 | TRBV5-4 | . | TGTGCCAGCAGCTCTGGACTAGCGGGTCCCGGGGAGCTGTTTTTT | CASSSGLAGPGELFF
TRBD2 | TRBJ2-1 | TRBV5-4 | . | TGTGCCAGCAGCCCGGGACTAGCGGGAGTAAGGAATGAGCAGTTCTTC | CASSPGLAGVRNEQFF
TRBD1 | TRBJ2-5 | TRBV27 | . | TGTGCCAGCAGTTGGGACAGGGGGCTCTGGGAGACCCAGTACTTC | CASSWDRGLWETQYF